This T cell receptor (beta chain) was sequenced for a study of regulatory T cells in long-lasting Graves disease. General study findings and limits: Thyroid tissue was not sampled; only peripheral blood was. TRBV28, TRBJ1-2 and TRBJ2-5 were segments that persistent disease favored. Among persistent patients, a larger number of public clonotypes were shared (about 3,000) than among newly diagnosed patients (about 950).

Time point denoted: newly diagnosed GD, antithyroid drugs for less than 3 months. From RNA extracted from PBMCs, the TCR library was made. Arm-PCR of CDR3 regions with iRepertoire HTBI primers generated TCR beta libraries. TCRdb recomputed calls from the multiplex PCR reads with MiXCR, one row per CDR3 protein. The sample has some 500,000 distinct CDR3 sequences; about 16% are singletons. A remark on this clonotype: What it binds is unknown.

Germline V CDR1 and CDR2: SGHVS, FQNEAQ. V lost 1 base, J lost 3 bases, and 7 bases lay in between. There are 14 residues in the CDR3. The same sample was also studied in work on T cells in Graves' hyperthyroidism and ophthalmopathy.

This receptor was taken from a woman aged 40-65 years with Graves disease. The input for sequencing was peripheral blood mononuclear cells (PBMCs), taken at new diagnosis, from a patient treated with antithyroid drugs. The chain carries TRBV7-8 and TRBJ2-1; no definite D call. CDR3 in amino acids: CASSLEAVYNEQFF. CDR3 coding DNA: TGTGCCAGCAGCTTAGAGGCAGTCTACAATGAGCAGTTCTTC. Based on the CDR3 plus reference TRBV7-8 and TRBJ2-1, the full variable domain is GAGVSQSPRYKVAKRGQDVALRCDPISGHVSLFWYQQALGQGPEFLTYFQNEAQLDKSGLPSDRFFAERPEGSVSTLKIQRTQQEDSAVYLCASSLEAVYNEQFFGPGTRLTVL.